This is a list of T cell receptor beta chains from one sample in a study of cytomegalovirus exposure and HLA in healthy donors. Here immunoSEQ multiplex PCR was the method, and the copy in TCRdb shows in-frame clones only, minus some. The sample shows about 150,000 clones, 65% to 85% of them seen only once. What was sequenced was PBMCs. The receptors were gathered from a male donor in good health and CMV-seronegative. The conserved cysteine and the conserved F or W are not part of the CDR3 here. Fields, in order: J gene, V gene, CDR3 protein.

j_call: TRBJ2-1
v_call: TRBV7-2
cdr3_aa: ASSPSGVKGNEQF

j_call: TRBJ2-4
v_call: TRBV29-1
cdr3_aa: SVEIGGVNIQY

j_call: TRBJ1-5
v_call: TRBV6-5
cdr3_aa: ASRTGGRNQPQH

j_call: TRBJ1-6
v_call: TRBV6-6
cdr3_aa: AAGDRGTYNSPLH

j_call: TRBJ1-3
v_call: TRBV4-1
cdr3_aa: ASSHPVIGNTIY

j_call: TRBJ1-2
v_call: TRBV11-2
cdr3_aa: ASRLSGTVRTYGYT

j_call: TRBJ1-2
v_call: TRBV7-3
cdr3_aa: ASSPLYGYT

j_call: TRBJ2-5
v_call: TRBV10-2
cdr3_aa: ASDGGLQGQETQY

j_call: TRBJ1-1
v_call: TRBV15
cdr3_aa: ATSRGGEALMNTEAF

j_call: TRBJ2-3
v_call: TRBV7-6
cdr3_aa: ASSHGQLTDTQY

j_call: TRBJ2-7
v_call: TRBV7-9
cdr3_aa: ASSYGQPSYEQY

j_call: TRBJ2-7
v_call: TRBV15
cdr3_aa: ATSRDRLAEYEQY

j_call: TRBJ1-5
v_call: TRBV2
cdr3_aa: ASSLNPAGDSLNQPQH

j_call: TRBJ1-1
v_call: TRBV27
cdr3_aa: ASSLEENTEAF

j_call: TRBJ2-1
v_call: TRBV11-2
cdr3_aa: ASSLAGQGIPSGNEQF

j_call: TRBJ2-7
v_call: TRBV5-1
cdr3_aa: ASSLGQREYEQY

j_call: TRBJ1-2
v_call: TRBV2
cdr3_aa: ASSTARGVNYGYT

j_call: TRBJ2-5
v_call: TRBV19
cdr3_aa: ASSITGYGTQY

j_call: TRBJ1-5
v_call: TRBV11-2
cdr3_aa: ASSLEPGLGQPQH

j_call: TRBJ2-7
v_call: TRBV7-9
cdr3_aa: ASSIERELY

j_call: TRBJ2-3
v_call: TRBV28
cdr3_aa: ASSSSTGTGLSTDTQY

j_call: TRBJ2-7
v_call: TRBV7-8
cdr3_aa: ASSPGGPYEQY

j_call: TRBJ2-3
v_call: TRBV19
cdr3_aa: ASSLPGLSTDTQY

j_call: TRBJ2-4
v_call: TRBV14
cdr3_aa: ASSRVTGLAKNIQY

j_call: TRBJ2-7
v_call: TRBV13
cdr3_aa: ASSPKGSGILGEQY

j_call: TRBJ2-1
v_call: TRBV11-3
cdr3_aa: ASSLGAGARDEQF

j_call: TRBJ2-3
v_call: TRBV5-6
cdr3_aa: ASTRGTSKY

j_call: TRBJ2-3
v_call: TRBV27
cdr3_aa: ASSSGLVTDTQY

j_call: TRBJ2-1
v_call: TRBV7-3
cdr3_aa: ASSYRQDYNEQF

j_call: TRBJ2-1
v_call: TRBV30
cdr3_aa: AWSVSREQF

j_call: TRBJ2-7
v_call: TRBV7-3
cdr3_aa: ASSFDSSYEQY

j_call: TRBJ2-7
v_call: TRBV10-1
cdr3_aa: ASSESSSYLY